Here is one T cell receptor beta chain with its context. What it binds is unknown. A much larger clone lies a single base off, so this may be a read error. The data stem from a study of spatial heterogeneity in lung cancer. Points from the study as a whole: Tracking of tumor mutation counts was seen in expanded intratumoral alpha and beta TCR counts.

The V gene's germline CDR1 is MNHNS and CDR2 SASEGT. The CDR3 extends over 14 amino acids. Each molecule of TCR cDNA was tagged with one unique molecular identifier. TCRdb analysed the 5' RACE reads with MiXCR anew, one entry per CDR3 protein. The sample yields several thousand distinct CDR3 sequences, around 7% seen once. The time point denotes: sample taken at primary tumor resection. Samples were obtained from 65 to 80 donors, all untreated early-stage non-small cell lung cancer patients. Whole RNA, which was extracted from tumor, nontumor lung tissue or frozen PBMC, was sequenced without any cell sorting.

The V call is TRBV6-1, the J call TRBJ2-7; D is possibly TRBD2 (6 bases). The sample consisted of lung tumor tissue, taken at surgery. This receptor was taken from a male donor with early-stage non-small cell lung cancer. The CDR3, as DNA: TGTGTCAGCAGTGGCGGGACCGTCATCTTGGAGCAGTACTTC. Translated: CVSSGGTVILEQYF.